These T cell receptor beta chains were read from a single sample in a study of blood T cells in healthy people across ages. TCRdb analysed the 5' RACE reads with MiXCR anew, one entry per CDR3 protein. This repertoire shows 700,000 or so distinct CDR3 sequences, 40% to 45% found once; its top ten account for around 32%. Sequenced material: blood. These receptors came from a man older than 75 in good health. The CDR3 runs from the conserved cysteine through the conserved F or W. D genes are given only for firm matches. Some rows have no size entry. The others give once, few or many, or a class for an expanded clone.

d_gene: NA; v_gene: TRBV9; abundance: NA; j_gene: TRBJ2-2; CDR3nt: TGTGCCAGCAGCCCCCGGGGGAGGACCACCGGGGAGCTGTTTTTT; CDR3aa: CASSPRGRTTGELFF
d_gene: TRBD2; v_gene: TRBV5-6; abundance: NA; j_gene: TRBJ2-7; CDR3nt: TGTGCCAGCAGCTTGGGTGGGACTAGGGACTACGAGCAGTACTTC; CDR3aa: CASSLGGTRDYEQYF
d_gene: NA; v_gene: TRBV6-2/TRBV6-3; abundance: few; j_gene: TRBJ2-7; CDR3nt: TGTGCCAGCAGTTACCCGACGGCGACAAGGGAGCAGTACTTC; CDR3aa: CASSYPTATREQYF
d_gene: TRBD2; v_gene: TRBV5-1; abundance: NA; j_gene: TRBJ2-7; CDR3nt: TGCGCCAGCAGCTTGGTCTCTAGCGGGGGCTCCTACAATGAGCAGTACTTC; CDR3aa: CASSLVSSGGSYNEQYF
d_gene: NA; v_gene: TRBV28; abundance: NA; j_gene: TRBJ1-1; CDR3nt: TGTGCCAGCAGTAAGGGGGTCTTGAAACCGAACACTGAAGCTTTCTTT; CDR3aa: CASSKGVLKPNTEAFF
d_gene: NA; v_gene: TRBV6-4; abundance: few; j_gene: TRBJ2-3; CDR3nt: TGTGCCAGCAGTGACCGACAGGAGAGCACAGATACGCAGTATTTT; CDR3aa: CASSDRQESTDTQYF
d_gene: TRBD2; v_gene: TRBV20-1; abundance: once; j_gene: TRBJ2-1; CDR3nt: TGCAGTGCTAGGGGACTAGCGGGAGATGAGCAGTTCTTC; CDR3aa: CSARGLAGDEQFF
d_gene: TRBD2; v_gene: TRBV7-2; abundance: many; j_gene: TRBJ2-1; CDR3nt: TGTGCCAGCAGCCTCGGGACTAGCGTCTACAATGAGCAGTTCTTC; CDR3aa: CASSLGTSVYNEQFF
d_gene: NA; v_gene: TRBV3-1; abundance: NA; j_gene: TRBJ2-1; CDR3nt: TGTGCCAGCAGCCCCCCGGCGGGGTCCCCACCCGATGAGCAGTTCTTC; CDR3aa: CASSPPAGSPPDEQFF
d_gene: TRBD2; v_gene: TRBV29-1; abundance: few; j_gene: TRBJ2-3; CDR3nt: TGCAGCGTTGTTAGCGGGGGTGGGAATACGCAGTATTTT; CDR3aa: CSVVSGGGNTQYF
d_gene: NA; v_gene: TRBV30; abundance: once; j_gene: TRBJ2-3; CDR3nt: TGTGCCTGGAGTGTACCCGGACGGCGGTATTTT; CDR3aa: CAWSVPGRRYF
d_gene: TRBD2; v_gene: TRBV6-2/TRBV6-3; abundance: NA; j_gene: TRBJ2-3; CDR3nt: TGTGCCAGCAGTTTCATCGGGGGGGCCGGAACAGATACGCAGTATTTT; CDR3aa: CASSFIGGAGTDTQYF
d_gene: NA; v_gene: TRBV20-1; abundance: NA; j_gene: TRBJ2-1; CDR3nt: TGCAGTGCTAGAGATAATCGGAGGGTTAGGAGCGAGCAGTTCTTC; CDR3aa: CSARDNRRVRSEQFF
d_gene: NA; v_gene: TRBV7-6; abundance: NA; j_gene: TRBJ2-5; CDR3nt: TGTGCCAGCAGCGGAGAGGGTTCCATGAAAGAGACCCAGTACTTC; CDR3aa: CASSGEGSMKETQYF
d_gene: TRBD1; v_gene: TRBV7-9; abundance: NA; j_gene: TRBJ1-2; CDR3nt: TGTGCCAGCAGCTTGAGCACAGGGGATGAGTTTGGCTACACCTTC; CDR3aa: CASSLSTGDEFGYTF
d_gene: TRBD2; v_gene: TRBV2; abundance: NA; j_gene: TRBJ2-2; CDR3nt: TGTGCCAGCAGGGGACTAGCGGGGATCGGGGAGCTGTTTTTT; CDR3aa: CASRGLAGIGELFF
d_gene: NA; v_gene: TRBV7-8; abundance: NA; j_gene: TRBJ1-6; CDR3nt: TGTACCAGCAGCTTAGGGGGTCGAGACGAGGGATCACCCCTCCACTTT; CDR3aa: CTSSLGGRDEGSPLHF
d_gene: NA; v_gene: TRBV6-6; abundance: few; j_gene: TRBJ2-1; CDR3nt: TGTGCCAGCAGTTACGTAAGGGAGGACAATGAGCAGTTCTTC; CDR3aa: CASSYVREDNEQFF
d_gene: NA; v_gene: TRBV18; abundance: NA; j_gene: TRBJ2-5; CDR3nt: TGTGCCAGCTCAAGACAGTTCCAAGAGACCCAGTACTTC; CDR3aa: CASSRQFQETQYF
d_gene: TRBD1; v_gene: TRBV28; abundance: NA; j_gene: TRBJ2-7; CDR3nt: TGTGCCAGCAGTTCCGCGACAGGGACAAACTCCTACGAGCAGTACTTC; CDR3aa: CASSSATGTNSYEQYF
d_gene: NA; v_gene: TRBV6-2/TRBV6-3; abundance: NA; j_gene: TRBJ2-1; CDR3nt: TGTGCCAGCTGGGAGGGGGGTACAATAGGGCAGTTCTTC; CDR3aa: CASWEGGTIGQFF
d_gene: TRBD1; v_gene: TRBV11-2; abundance: NA; j_gene: TRBJ2-3; CDR3nt: TGTGCCAGCAGCTATTCTCCGGGACAGGGGTACGGAGATACGCAGTATTTT; CDR3aa: CASSYSPGQGYGDTQYF